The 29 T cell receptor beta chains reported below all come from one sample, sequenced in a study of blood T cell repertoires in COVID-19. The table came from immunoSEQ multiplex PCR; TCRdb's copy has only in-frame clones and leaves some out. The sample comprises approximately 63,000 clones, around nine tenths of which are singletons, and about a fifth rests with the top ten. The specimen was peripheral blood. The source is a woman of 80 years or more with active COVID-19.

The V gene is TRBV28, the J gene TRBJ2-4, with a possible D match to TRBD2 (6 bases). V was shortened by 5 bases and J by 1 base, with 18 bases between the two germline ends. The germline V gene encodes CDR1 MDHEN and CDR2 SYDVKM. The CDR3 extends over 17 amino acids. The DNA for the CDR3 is TGTGCCAGCAGTCCCACCCGGACCCGGGGGGCCAAAAACATTCAGTACTTC. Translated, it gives CASSPTRTRGAKNIQYF.

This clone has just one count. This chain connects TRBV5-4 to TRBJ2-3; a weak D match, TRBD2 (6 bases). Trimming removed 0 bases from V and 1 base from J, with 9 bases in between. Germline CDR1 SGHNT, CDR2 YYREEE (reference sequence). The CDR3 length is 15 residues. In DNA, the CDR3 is TGTGCCAGCAGCTTGGGCGGGGCAGGCACAGATACGCAGTATTTT. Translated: CASSLGGAGTDTQYF.

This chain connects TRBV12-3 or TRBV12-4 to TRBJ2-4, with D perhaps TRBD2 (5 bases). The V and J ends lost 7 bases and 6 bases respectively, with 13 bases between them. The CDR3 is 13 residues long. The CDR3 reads CASMVGGGNIQYF. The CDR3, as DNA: TGTGCCAGCATGGTAGGAGGAGGAAACATTCAGTACTTC.

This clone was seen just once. CDR3 region: CASSSPRGAGANTEAFF. Here the CDR3 DNA reads TGTGCCAGCAGTTCGCCCCGCGGGGCGGGGGCAAACACTGAAGCTTTCTTT. J is TRBJ1-1 and V is TRBV27; possibly TRBD1 for D (6 bases). Looked up from germline, CDR1 is MNHEY and CDR2 is SMNVEV (reference sequence). The CDR3 runs to 17 residues. V lost 4 bases and J 2 bases, leaving 20 bases between the germline ends.

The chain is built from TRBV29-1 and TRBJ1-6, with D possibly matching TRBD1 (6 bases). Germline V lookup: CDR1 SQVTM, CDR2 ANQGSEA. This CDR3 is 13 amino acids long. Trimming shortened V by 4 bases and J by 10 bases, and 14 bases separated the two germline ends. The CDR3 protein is CSVGLGAGSPLHF. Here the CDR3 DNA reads TGCAGCGTTGGTCTGGGGGCAGGATCACCCCTCCACTTT.

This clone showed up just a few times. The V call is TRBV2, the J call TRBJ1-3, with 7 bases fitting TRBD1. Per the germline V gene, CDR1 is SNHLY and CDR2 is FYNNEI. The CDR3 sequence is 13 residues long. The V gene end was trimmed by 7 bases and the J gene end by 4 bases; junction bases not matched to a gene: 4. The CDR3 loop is CASTGQVGNTIYF. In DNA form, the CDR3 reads TGTGCCAGCACAGGACAGGTCGGAAACACCATATATTTT.

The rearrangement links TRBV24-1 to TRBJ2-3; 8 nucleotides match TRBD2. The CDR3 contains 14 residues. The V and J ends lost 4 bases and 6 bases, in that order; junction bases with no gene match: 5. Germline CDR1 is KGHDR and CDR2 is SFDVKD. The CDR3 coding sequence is TGTGCCACCAGTGAGGGCGGGGGGCTGGATACGCAGTATTTT. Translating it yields CATSEGGGLDTQYF.

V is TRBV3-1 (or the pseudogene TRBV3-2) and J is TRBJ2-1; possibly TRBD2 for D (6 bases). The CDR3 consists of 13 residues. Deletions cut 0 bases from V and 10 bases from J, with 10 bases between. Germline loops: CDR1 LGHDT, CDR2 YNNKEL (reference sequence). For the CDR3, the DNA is TGTGCCAGCAGCCAAGAAGTTGGGAGGGAGCAGTTCTTC. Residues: CASSQEVGREQFF.

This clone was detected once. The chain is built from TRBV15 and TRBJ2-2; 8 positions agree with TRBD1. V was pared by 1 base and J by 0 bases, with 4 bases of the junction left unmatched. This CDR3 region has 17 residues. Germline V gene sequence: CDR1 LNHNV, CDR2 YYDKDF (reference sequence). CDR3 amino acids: CATSRVRTGTNTGELFF. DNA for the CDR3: TGTGCCACCAGCAGAGTTCGGACAGGGACGAACACCGGGGAGCTGTTTTTT.

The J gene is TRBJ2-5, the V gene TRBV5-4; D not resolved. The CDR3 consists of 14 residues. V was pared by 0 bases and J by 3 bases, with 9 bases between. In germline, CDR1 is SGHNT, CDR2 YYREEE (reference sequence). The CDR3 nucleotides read TGTGCCAGCAGCTTGGGGCCACAAGAAGAGACCCAGTACTTC. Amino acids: CASSLGPQEETQYF.

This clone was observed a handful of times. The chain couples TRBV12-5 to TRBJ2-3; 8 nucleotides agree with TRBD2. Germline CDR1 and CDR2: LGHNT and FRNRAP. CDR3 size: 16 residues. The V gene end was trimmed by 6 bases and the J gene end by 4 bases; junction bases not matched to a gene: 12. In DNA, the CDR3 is TGTGCTAGTGGACGAATTAGCGGGGTCGGATCAGATACGCAGTATTTT. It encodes CASGRISGVGSDTQYF.

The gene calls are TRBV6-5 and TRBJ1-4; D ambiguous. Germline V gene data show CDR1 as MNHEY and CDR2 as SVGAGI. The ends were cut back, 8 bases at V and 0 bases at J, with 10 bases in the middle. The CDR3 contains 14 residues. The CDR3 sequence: CASASGSTNEKLFF. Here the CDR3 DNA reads TGTGCCAGCGCATCAGGATCAACTAATGAAAAACTGTTTTTT.

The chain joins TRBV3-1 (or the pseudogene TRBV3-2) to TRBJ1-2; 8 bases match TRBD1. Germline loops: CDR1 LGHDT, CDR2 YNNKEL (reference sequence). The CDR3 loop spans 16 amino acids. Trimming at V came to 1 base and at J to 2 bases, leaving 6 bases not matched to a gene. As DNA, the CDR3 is TGTGCCAGCAGCCAAGGACAGGGGATTCTAAACTATGGCTACACCTTC. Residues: CASSQGQGILNYGYTF.

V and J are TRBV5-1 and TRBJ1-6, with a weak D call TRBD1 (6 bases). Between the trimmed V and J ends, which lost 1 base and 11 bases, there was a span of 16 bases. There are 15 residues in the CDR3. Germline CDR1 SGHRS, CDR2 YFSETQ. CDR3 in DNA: TGCGCCAGCAGCTTGATGCCAGGGGTCCGTGCACCCCTCCACTTT. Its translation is CASSLMPGVRAPLHF.

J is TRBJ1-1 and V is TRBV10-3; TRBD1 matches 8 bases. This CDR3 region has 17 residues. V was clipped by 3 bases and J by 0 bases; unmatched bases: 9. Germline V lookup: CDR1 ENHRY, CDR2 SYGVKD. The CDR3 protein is CAISDAGTGRVNTEAFF. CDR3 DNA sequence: TGTGCCATCAGTGACGCCGGGACAGGAAGGGTGAACACTGAAGCTTTCTTT.

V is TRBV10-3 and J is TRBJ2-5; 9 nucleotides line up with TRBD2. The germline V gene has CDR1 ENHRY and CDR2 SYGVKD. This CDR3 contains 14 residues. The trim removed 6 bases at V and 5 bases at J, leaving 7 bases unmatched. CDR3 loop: CAIRARGGVETQYF. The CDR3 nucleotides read TGTGCCATCAGGGCGCGGGGGGGAGTGGAGACCCAGTACTTC.

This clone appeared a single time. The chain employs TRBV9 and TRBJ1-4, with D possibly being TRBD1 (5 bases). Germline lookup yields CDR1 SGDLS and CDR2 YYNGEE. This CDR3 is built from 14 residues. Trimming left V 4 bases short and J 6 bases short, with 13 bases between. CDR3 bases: TGTGCCAGCAGCATCGGGGGTACGGATGAAAAACTGTTTTTT. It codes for CASSIGGTDEKLFF.

As DNA, the CDR3 is TGTGCCAGCAGCTCAACTAGCGGGGGGCACTACGAGCAGTACTTC. Protein: CASSSTSGGHYEQYF. The chain employs TRBV28 and TRBJ2-7; 12 bases are shared with TRBD2. Trimming at V came to 6 bases and at J to 3 bases, leaving 6 bases not matched to a gene. The CDR3 covers 15 residues. Germline V gives CDR1 MDHEN, CDR2 SYDVKM.

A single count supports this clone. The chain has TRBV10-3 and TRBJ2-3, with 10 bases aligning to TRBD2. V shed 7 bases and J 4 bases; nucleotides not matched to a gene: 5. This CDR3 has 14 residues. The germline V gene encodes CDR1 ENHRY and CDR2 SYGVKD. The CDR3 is CAIMASGGSDTQYF. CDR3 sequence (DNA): TGTGCCATCATGGCTAGCGGGGGTTCAGATACGCAGTATTTT.

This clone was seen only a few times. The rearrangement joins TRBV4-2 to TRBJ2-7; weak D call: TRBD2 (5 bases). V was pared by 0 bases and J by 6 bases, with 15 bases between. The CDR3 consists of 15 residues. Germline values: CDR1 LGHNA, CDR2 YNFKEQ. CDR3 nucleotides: TGTGCCAGCAGCCAAGATCTATGGCTAGCCCTCGAGCAGTACTTC. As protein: CASSQDLWLALEQYF.

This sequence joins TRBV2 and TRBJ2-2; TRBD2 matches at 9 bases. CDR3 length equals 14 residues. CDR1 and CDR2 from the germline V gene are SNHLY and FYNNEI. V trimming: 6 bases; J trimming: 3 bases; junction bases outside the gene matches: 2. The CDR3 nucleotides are TGTGCCAGCAGAATAGCGGGGGACACCGGGGAGCTGTTTTTT. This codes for CASRIAGDTGELFF.

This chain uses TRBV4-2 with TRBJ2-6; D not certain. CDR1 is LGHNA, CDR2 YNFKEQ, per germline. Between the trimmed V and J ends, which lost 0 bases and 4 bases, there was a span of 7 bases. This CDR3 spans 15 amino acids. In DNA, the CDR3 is TGTGCCAGCAGCCAAGACGAGTCCGGGGCCAACGTCCTGACTTTC. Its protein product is CASSQDESGANVLTF.

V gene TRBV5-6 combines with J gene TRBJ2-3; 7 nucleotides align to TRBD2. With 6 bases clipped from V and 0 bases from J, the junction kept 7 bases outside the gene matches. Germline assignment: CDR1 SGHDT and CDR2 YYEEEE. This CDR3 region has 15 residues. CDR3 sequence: CASKGGGPSTDTQYF. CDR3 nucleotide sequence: TGTGCCAGCAAGGGCGGGGGACCTAGCACAGATACGCAGTATTTT.

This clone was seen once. CDR3 DNA: TGCAGCGTTGGGCCAGGAGTTAGCGGGGGGGGCACAGATACGCAGTATTTT. It translates to CSVGPGVSGGGTDTQYF. The V call is TRBV29-1, the J call TRBJ2-3; 11 positions match TRBD2. The CDR3 runs 17 residues. V dropped 4 bases and J dropped 1; count of bases not matched to a gene: 10. CDR1 and CDR2 (germline): SQVTM, ANQGSEA.

CDR3 region: CASSYSPKRGAYNEQFF. The CDR3 DNA is TGTGCCAGCAGTTACTCCCCCAAGCGGGGGGCCTACAATGAGCAGTTCTTC. This chain links TRBV6-2 or TRBV6-3 with TRBJ2-1; 9 nucleotides align to TRBD2. The CDR3 is 17 amino acids. CDR1 is MNHEY, CDR2 SVGEGT, per germline. V lost 0 bases to trimming and J lost 2 bases; unmatched junction nucleotides: 5.

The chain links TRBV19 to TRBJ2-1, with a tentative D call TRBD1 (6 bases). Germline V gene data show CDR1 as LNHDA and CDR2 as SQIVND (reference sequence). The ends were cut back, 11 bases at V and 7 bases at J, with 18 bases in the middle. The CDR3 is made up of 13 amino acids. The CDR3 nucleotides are TGTGCCTCCCATCGGTGGGACATTAATGAGCAGTTCTTC. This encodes CASHRWDINEQFF.

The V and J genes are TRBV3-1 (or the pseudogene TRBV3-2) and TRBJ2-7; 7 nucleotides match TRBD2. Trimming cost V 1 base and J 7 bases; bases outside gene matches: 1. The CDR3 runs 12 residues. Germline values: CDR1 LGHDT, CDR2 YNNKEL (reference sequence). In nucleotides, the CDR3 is TGTGCCAGCAGCCAAGGGGGGGGAGAGCAGTACTTC. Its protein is CASSQGGGEQYF.

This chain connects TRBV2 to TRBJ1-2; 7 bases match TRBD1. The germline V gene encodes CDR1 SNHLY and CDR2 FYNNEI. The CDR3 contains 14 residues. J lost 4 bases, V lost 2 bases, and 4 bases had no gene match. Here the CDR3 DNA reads TGTGCCAGCAGTGAAACAGGGGAACGCTATGGCTACACCTTC. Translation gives CASSETGERYGYTF.

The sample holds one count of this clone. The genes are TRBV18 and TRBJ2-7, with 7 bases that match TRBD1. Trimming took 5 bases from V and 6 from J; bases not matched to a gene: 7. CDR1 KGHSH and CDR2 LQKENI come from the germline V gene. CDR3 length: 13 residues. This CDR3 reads CASSSRQGAEQYF. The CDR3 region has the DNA TGTGCCAGCTCATCCAGACAGGGAGCCGAGCAGTACTTC.